Each of the 31 T cell receptor beta chains below was sequenced from the same sample in a study of blood T cell repertoires in COVID-19. The assay was immunoSEQ multiplex PCR, and TCRdb's table has in-frame clones only and misses some. The sample carries approximately 230,000 clones, around 82% recorded once. The sample was peripheral blood. The receptors come from a man at least 80 years old with acute or convalescent COVID-19.

This clone was found once. V gene TRBV4-1 combines with J gene TRBJ2-1; 8 bases line up with TRBD2. The germline V gene has CDR1 MGHRA and CDR2 YSYEKL. This CDR3 is 15 amino acids long. J lost 4 bases, V lost 4 bases, and 6 bases had no gene match. Here the CDR3 DNA reads TGCGCCAGCAGCCGCCCCGGGGGGGTGTACAATGAGCAGTTCTTC. This gives the protein CASSRPGGVYNEQFF.

The J gene is TRBJ2-5, the V gene TRBV24-1, with 12 bases aligning to TRBD1. CDR1 KGHDR and CDR2 SFDVKD come from the germline V gene. This CDR3 contains 16 residues. V lost 4 bases to trimming and J lost 5 bases; unmatched junction nucleotides: 7. CDR3 nucleotides: TGTGCCACCAGTGACACGGGACAGGGGGCCGGGGAGACCCAGTACTTC. This encodes CATSDTGQGAGETQYF.

This chain links TRBV5-1 with TRBJ2-7, with TRBD1 as a possible D gene (5 bases). Germline V lookup: CDR1 SGHRS, CDR2 YFSETQ. CDR3 length equals 13 residues. Trimming removed 6 bases from V and 5 bases from J, with 15 bases in between. The CDR3 region is CASTIQGGDEQYF. Written as DNA, the CDR3 is TGCGCCAGCACCATCCAGGGTGGCGACGAGCAGTACTTC.

The V call is TRBV6-5, the J call TRBJ1-2, with TRBD1 identical over 7 bases. Germline-derived CDR1 and CDR2 are MNHEY and SVGAGI. The junction had 7 bases not matched to a gene; V was cut back by 5 bases and J by 4 bases. This CDR3 spans 14 amino acids. DNA for the CDR3: TGTGCCAGCAGTCGGGACAGCGACTTCTATGGCTACACCTTC. Protein sequence: CASSRDSDFYGYTF.

The chain joins TRBV5-4 to TRBJ2-3, with 7 bases that match TRBD2. Losses at the gene ends were 0 bases for V and 0 bases for J; bases not matched to a gene: 7. The CDR3 has 17 amino acids. Germline V gene sequence: CDR1 SGHNT, CDR2 YYREEE (reference sequence). CDR3 loop: CASSLVTSAQSTDTQYF. In DNA form, the CDR3 reads TGTGCCAGCAGCTTGGTAACTAGCGCACAGAGCACAGATACGCAGTATTTT.

This chain joins TRBV3-1 (or the pseudogene TRBV3-2) and TRBJ1-2; the match to TRBD1 covers 12 bases. Germline CDR1 LGHDT, CDR2 YNNKEL (reference sequence). J was trimmed by 6 bases and V by 0 bases; bases with no gene match: 20. This CDR3 is 21 amino acids long. The CDR3 region is CASSQDFVFLGQGASGDGYTF. The DNA of the CDR3 is TGTGCCAGCAGCCAAGATTTTGTCTTTTTGGGACAGGGGGCCTCAGGGGATGGCTACACCTTC.

The V and J genes are TRBV3-1 (or the pseudogene TRBV3-2) and TRBJ2-2; no clear D gene. V gave up 6 bases and J gave up 6 bases, with 5 bases separating them. Germline CDR1 is LGHDT and CDR2 is YNNKEL (reference sequence). CDR3 length: 11 amino acids. CDR3 sequence: CASSTAGELFF. DNA of the CDR3: TGTGCCAGCAGTACGGCCGGGGAGCTGTTTTTT.

This clone was observed a single time. The chain joins TRBV6-5 to TRBJ1-4, with 8 bases aligning to TRBD1. J was trimmed by 0 bases and V by 6 bases; bases with no gene match: 3. The CDR3 runs to 15 residues. Per germline, CDR1 MNHEY and CDR2 SVGAGI. The CDR3 spells CASRSTGATNEKLFF. CDR3 coding DNA: TGTGCCAGCAGATCGACAGGGGCAACTAATGAAAAACTGTTTTTT.

This chain uses TRBV7-8 with TRBJ2-3; 8 positions agree with TRBD2. CDR3 length equals 18 residues. Germline CDR1 is SGHVS and CDR2 is FQNEAQ. J gave up 5 bases and V 5 bases, and 18 bases lay outside the gene matches. CDR3 protein: CASSHPGGVFLGGDTQYF. The CDR3 nucleotides read TGTGCCAGCAGCCACCCCGGGGGGGTTTTCTTAGGAGGAGATACGCAGTATTTT. The full variable domain, in which reference TRBV7-8 and TRBJ2-3 provide the parts outside the CDR3, is GAGVSQSPRYKVAKRGQDVALRCDPISGHVSLFWYQQALGQGPEFLTYFQNEAQLDKSGLPSDRFFAERPEGSVSTLKIQRTQQEDSAVYLCASSHPGGVFLGGDTQYFGPGTRLTVL.

The V and J genes are TRBV6-6 and TRBJ1-2, with D perhaps TRBD1 (5 bases). Germline lookup yields CDR1 MNHNY and CDR2 SVGAGI (reference sequence). This CDR3 has 13 amino acids. Trimming left V 7 bases short and J 5 bases short, with 14 bases between. In DNA, the CDR3 is TGTGCCAGCACCTCCCCGACAGATTATGGCTACACCTTC. It translates to CASTSPTDYGYTF.

The V gene is TRBV3-1 (or the pseudogene TRBV3-2), the J gene TRBJ1-6; 8 bases are shared with TRBD1. The CDR3 extends over 19 amino acids. The V and J ends lost 1 base and 5 bases, in that order; junction bases with no gene match: 13. Looked up from germline, CDR1 is LGHDT and CDR2 is YNNKEL (reference sequence). The CDR3 sequence is CASSQVSFGRGPNNSPLHF. In nucleotides, the CDR3 is TGTGCCAGCAGCCAAGTCTCCTTCGGCAGGGGGCCAAATAATTCACCCCTCCACTTT.

The rearrangement joins TRBV3-1 (or the pseudogene TRBV3-2) to TRBJ1-2; the match to TRBD1 covers 8 bases. V gave up 1 base and J gave up 1 base; unmatched junction bases: 2. Germline values: CDR1 LGHDT, CDR2 YNNKEL (reference sequence). The CDR3 length is 15 residues. The CDR3 DNA follows: TGTGCCAGCAGCCAAGGGACAGGGATTAACTATGGCTACACCTTC. Translated, it gives CASSQGTGINYGYTF.

The V gene is TRBV7-8, the J gene TRBJ2-5; the match to TRBD2 covers 10 bases. V lost 5 bases, J lost 1 base, and 4 bases stayed unmatched. The CDR3 extends over 15 amino acids. The germline V gene encodes CDR1 SGHVS and CDR2 FQNEAQ. The CDR3 loop reads CASSVSGGPQETQYF. Here the CDR3 DNA reads TGTGCCAGCAGCGTTAGCGGGGGGCCCCAAGAGACCCAGTACTTC.

The J gene is TRBJ1-6, the V gene TRBV2; 8 bases match TRBD1. The CDR3 is 15 amino acids. Germline V lookup: CDR1 SNHLY, CDR2 FYNNEI. Trimming took 8 bases from V and 6 from J; bases not matched to a gene: 9. This chain's CDR3 is CASSSTGVGNSPLHF. In DNA, the CDR3 is TGTGCCAGCTCTTCGACAGGGGTGGGTAATTCACCCCTCCACTTT.

As regards this clone: Other DNA sequences in this specimen translate into the identical CDR3. The chain carries TRBV11-2 and TRBJ2-3; D unresolved. The CDR3 covers 12 residues. Germline V gene sequence: CDR1 SGHAT, CDR2 FQNNGV. V was clipped by 4 bases and J by 5 bases, with 7 bases between them. The CDR3, as DNA: TGTGCCAGCAGCTGGGCTGGAGATACGCAGTATTTT. It is translated as CASSWAGDTQYF.

This chain uses TRBV30 with TRBJ2-2; D is perhaps TRBD2 (6 bases). Germline loops: CDR1 GTSNPN, CDR2 SVGIG (reference sequence). V gave up 4 bases and J gave up 3 bases, with 12 bases separating them. The CDR3 sequence is 14 residues long. CDR3 amino acids: CAWKEGRDTGELFF. The CDR3 region has the DNA TGTGCCTGGAAGGAGGGCCGGGACACCGGGGAGCTGTTTTTT.

V is TRBV19 and J is TRBJ2-2; D may be TRBD1 (6 bases). The germline V gene has CDR1 LNHDA and CDR2 SQIVND (reference sequence). The CDR3 consists of 14 residues. Trimming left V 6 bases short and J 4 bases short, with 12 bases between. The CDR3 loop is CASREKGGTGELFF. The CDR3 nucleotides are TGTGCCAGTAGGGAAAAAGGGGGCACCGGGGAGCTGTTTTTT.

The CDR3, as DNA: TGTGCCAGCAGTGTCACGGGGGGATCTGGCCCTGGGCAGTACTTC. This translates into CASSVTGGSGPGQYF. The chain recombines TRBV6-4 with TRBJ2-7; the match to TRBD2 covers 7 bases. This CDR3 is built from 15 residues. CDR1 and CDR2 from the germline V gene are MRHNA and SNTAGT. The V segment lost 4 bases and the J segment 9 bases; nucleotides outside the gene matches: 15.

This clone was seen only once. The gene calls are TRBV28 and TRBJ1-1, with D perhaps matching TRBD1 (5 bases). The CDR3 spans 15 residues. Germline V gives CDR1 MDHEN, CDR2 SYDVKM. Trimming left V 5 bases short and J 0 bases short, with 13 bases between. The CDR3 bases are TGTGCCAGCAGTCGCAGTTCAGGGATGAACACTGAAGCTTTCTTT. This translates into CASSRSSGMNTEAFF.

This clone turned up a few times. V gene TRBV2 combines with J gene TRBJ1-6; 9 positions match TRBD1. From germline, CDR1 is SNHLY and CDR2 FYNNEI. The CDR3 length is 15 residues. V lost 7 bases and J lost 9; bases outside the gene matches: 10. The CDR3 coding sequence is TGTGCCAGCAACCCCTTACAGGGGGCCAGTTCACCCCTCCACTTT. It yields the protein CASNPLQGASSPLHF.

The chain joins TRBV7-6 to TRBJ2-1, with 12 bases aligning to TRBD2. The germline V gene has CDR1 SGHVS and CDR2 FNYEAQ. With 5 bases clipped from V and 9 bases from J, the junction kept 8 bases outside the gene matches. There are 15 residues in the CDR3. In nucleotides, the CDR3 is TGTGCCAGCAGCGCCCTAGCGGGGGGGCCTGGTGAGCAGTTCTTC. Its translation is CASSALAGGPGEQFF.

V and J are TRBV7-9 and TRBJ2-5; the D gene is possibly TRBD1 (5 bases). V lost 4 bases and J 4 bases, leaving 19 bases between the germline ends. Germline lookup yields CDR1 SEHNR and CDR2 FQNEAQ (reference sequence). This CDR3 contains 16 residues. Here the CDR3 reads CASSSFRGLGAETQYF. The CDR3, as DNA: TGTGCCAGCAGCTCATTCCGTGGCCTAGGGGCAGAGACCCAGTACTTC.

This chain joins TRBV2 and TRBJ2-1; 9 nucleotides line up with TRBD2. This CDR3 is built from 16 residues. Germline V lookup: CDR1 SNHLY, CDR2 FYNNEI. After removal of 2 bases from V and 7 bases from J, the junction contained 9 bases not matched to a gene. CDR3 in amino acids: CASSERSSGMNNEQFF. CDR3 sequence (DNA): TGTGCCAGCAGTGAAAGGTCTAGCGGGATGAATAATGAGCAGTTCTTC.

The V and J genes are TRBV28 and TRBJ1-6, with 11 positions matching TRBD1. Germline V gene sequence: CDR1 MDHEN, CDR2 SYDVKM. CDR3 size: 15 residues. V lost 4 bases and J lost 7; bases outside the gene matches: 3. The CDR3 reads CASSWGTGGNSPLHF. The CDR3 DNA reads TGTGCCAGCAGTTGGGGGACAGGGGGAAATTCACCCCTCCACTTT.

This clone came up a few times. The chain is built from TRBV11-2 and TRBJ1-1, with D uncertain. The CDR3 has 13 residues. Germline V CDR1 and CDR2: SGHAT, FQNNGV. Deletions cut 4 bases from V and 10 bases from J, with 16 bases between. CDR3 nucleotides: TGTGCCAGCAGCTCTGCCGGGTTCTTACGAGCTTTCTTT. It translates to CASSSAGFLRAFF. The variable domain in full, with the rest retrieved from reference TRBV11-2 and TRBJ1-1, is EAGVAQSPRYKIIEKRQSVAFWCNPISGHATLYWYQQILGQGPKLLIQFQNNGVVDDSQLPKDRFSAERLKGVDSTLKIQPAKLEDSAVYLCASSSAGFLRAFFGQGTRLTVV.

This rearrangement joins TRBV30 to TRBJ2-7; maybe TRBD1 (5 bases). Trimming removed 0 bases from V and 3 bases from J, with 12 bases in between. Germline V gene sequence: CDR1 GTSNPN, CDR2 SVGIG (reference sequence). The CDR3 length is 14 residues. CDR3 DNA: TGTGCCTGGAGTGTAGATCCTAGGGGCTACGAGCAGTACTTC. It is translated as CAWSVDPRGYEQYF.

This clone was seen a few times. The gene calls are TRBV29-1 and TRBJ2-7; D unresolved. Germline loops: CDR1 SQVTM, CDR2 ANQGSEA. The V end lost 2 bases, the J end lost 3 bases, and 14 bases lay between the germline ends. The CDR3 contains 14 residues. CDR3 loop: CSVEIGRSGYEQYF. The DNA for the CDR3 is TGCAGCGTTGAAATTGGCAGGTCAGGCTACGAGCAGTACTTC.

This clone has a handful of counts. The chain employs TRBV7-6 and TRBJ2-2; a weak D match, TRBD1 (6 bases). Germline CDR1 reads SGHVS; CDR2 reads FNYEAQ. V was cut by 4 bases and J by 3 bases, with 15 bases left in between. The CDR3 length is 16 residues. The CDR3 sequence is CASSSPGQGYTGELFF. CDR3 nucleotide sequence: TGTGCCAGCAGCTCTCCGGGGCAGGGGTACACCGGGGAGCTGTTTTTT.

The count of this clone is one. The chain employs TRBV28 and TRBJ1-2; 9 nucleotides line up with TRBD1. The CDR3 has 13 residues. The trim removed 6 bases at V and 5 bases at J, leaving 4 bases unmatched. The germline CDR1 and CDR2 sequences are MDHEN and SYDVKM. Here the CDR3 reads CASRHGTGYGYTF. CDR3 in DNA: TGTGCCAGCAGGCACGGGACAGGGTATGGCTACACCTTC.

The sample holds a few counts of this clone. The chain carries TRBV28 and TRBJ1-4; D is ambiguous. The CDR3 is 15 amino acids. Germline V gene data show CDR1 as MDHEN and CDR2 as SYDVKM. Deletions cut 6 bases from V and 7 bases from J, with 18 bases between. The CDR3 coding sequence is TGTGCCAGCAGACGCGATTTGAGGTTGGGTGAAAAACTGTTTTTT. Its translation: CASRRDLRLGEKLFF.

This chain connects TRBV18 to TRBJ2-6; no clear D. The germline gives CDR1 KGHSH, CDR2 LQKENI. Trimming stripped 6 bases from V and 2 bases from J, with 5 bases between. This CDR3 contains 13 residues. This chain's CDR3 is CASSQTGANVLTF. In DNA, the CDR3 is TGTGCCAGCTCGCAGACTGGGGCCAACGTCCTGACTTTC.